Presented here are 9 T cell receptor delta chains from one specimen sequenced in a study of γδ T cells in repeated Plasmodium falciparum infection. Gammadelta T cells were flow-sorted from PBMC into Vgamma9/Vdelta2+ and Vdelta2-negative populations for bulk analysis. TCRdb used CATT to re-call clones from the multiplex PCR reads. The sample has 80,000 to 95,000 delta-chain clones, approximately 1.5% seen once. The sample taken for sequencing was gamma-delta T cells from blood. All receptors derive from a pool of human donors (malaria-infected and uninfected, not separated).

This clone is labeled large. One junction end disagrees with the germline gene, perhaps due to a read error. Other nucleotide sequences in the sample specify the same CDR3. The CDR3 DNA reads as TGTGCTCTTGGGAAACTTCCTACTAGGATGGGGAGTAAACTCATCTTT. Its protein product is CALGKLPTRMGSKLIF. The genes are TRDV1 and TRDJ1; 8 nucleotides agree with TRDD2. Per the germline V gene, CDR1 is TSWWSYY and CDR2 is QGS. This CDR3 has 16 residues.

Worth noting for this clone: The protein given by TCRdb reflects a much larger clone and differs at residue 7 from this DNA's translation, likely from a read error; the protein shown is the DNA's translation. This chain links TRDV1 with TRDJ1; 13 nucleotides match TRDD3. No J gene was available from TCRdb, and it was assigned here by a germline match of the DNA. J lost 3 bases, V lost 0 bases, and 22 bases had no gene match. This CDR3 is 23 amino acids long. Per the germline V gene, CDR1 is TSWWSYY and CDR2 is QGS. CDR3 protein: CALGELVPPPVLGDTIYPDKLIF. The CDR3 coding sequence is TGTGCTCTTGGGGAACTTGTCCCACCTCCTGTACTGGGGGATACGATTTACCCCGATAAACTCATCTTT.

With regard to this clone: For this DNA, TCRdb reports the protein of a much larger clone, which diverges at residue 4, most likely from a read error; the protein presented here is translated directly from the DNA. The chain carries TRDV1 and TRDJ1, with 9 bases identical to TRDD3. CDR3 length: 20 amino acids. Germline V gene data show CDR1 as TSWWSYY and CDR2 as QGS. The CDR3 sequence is CALREARRLGDPWYTDKLIF. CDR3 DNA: TGTGCTCTTAGGGAGGCTAGGAGGCTGGGGGATCCTTGGTACACCGATAAACTCATCTTT.

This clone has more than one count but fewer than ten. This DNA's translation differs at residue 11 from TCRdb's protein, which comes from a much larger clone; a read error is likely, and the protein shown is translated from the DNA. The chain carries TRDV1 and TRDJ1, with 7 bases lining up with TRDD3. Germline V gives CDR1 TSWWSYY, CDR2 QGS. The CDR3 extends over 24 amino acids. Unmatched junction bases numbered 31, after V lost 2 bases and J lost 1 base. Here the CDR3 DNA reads TGTGCTCTTGGGGAAGGGGAAGGAACGGTCGTTCCAGTACTGGGGATTGCCTGCACCGATAAACTCATCTTT. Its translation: CALGEGEGTVVPVLGIACTDKLIF.

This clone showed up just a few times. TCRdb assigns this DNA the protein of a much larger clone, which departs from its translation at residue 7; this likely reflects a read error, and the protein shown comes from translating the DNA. The CDR3 DNA sequence: TGTGCCTGTGACCTCTCCCGGGACACCCGACAGATGTTTTTC. It yields the protein CACDLSRDTRQMFF. V usage is TRDV2 and J usage is TRDJ3; D remains ambiguous. The J gene, left out of TCRdb, was set here by checking the DNA against germline. This CDR3 region has 14 residues. In germline, CDR1 is GEAIGNYY, CDR2 EKD.

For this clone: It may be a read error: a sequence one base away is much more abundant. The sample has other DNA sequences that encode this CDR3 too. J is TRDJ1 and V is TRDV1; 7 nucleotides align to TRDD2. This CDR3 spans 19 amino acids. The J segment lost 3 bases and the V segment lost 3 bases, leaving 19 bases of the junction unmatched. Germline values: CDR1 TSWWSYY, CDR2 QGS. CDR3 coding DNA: TGTGCTCTTGGGGACACCACGCCCTTCCTGCCCTGGGAACCCGATAAACTCATCTTT. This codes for CALGDTTPFLPWEPDKLIF.

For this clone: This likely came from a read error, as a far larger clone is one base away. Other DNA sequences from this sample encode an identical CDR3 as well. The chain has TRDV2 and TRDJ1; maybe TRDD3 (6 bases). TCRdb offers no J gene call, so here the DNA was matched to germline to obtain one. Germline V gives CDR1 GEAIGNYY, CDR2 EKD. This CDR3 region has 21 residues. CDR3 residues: CACDTVTLWEIRETQTDKLIF. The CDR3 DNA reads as TGTGCCTGCGACACCGTAACCCTCTGGGAGATACGCGAAACCCAGACCGATAAACTCATCTTT.

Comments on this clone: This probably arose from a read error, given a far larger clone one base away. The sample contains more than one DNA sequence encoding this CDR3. CDR3 amino acids: CALGGSFHGGYGADKLIF. The CDR3 region has the DNA TGTGCTCTTGGGGGTTCGTTCCACGGGGGATACGGGGCTGATAAACTCATCTTT. V is TRDV1 and J is TRDJ1, with TRDD3 matching 10 bases. The J gene, missing from TCRdb, was assigned here through DNA to germline matching. CDR1 and CDR2 from the germline V gene are TSWWSYY and QGS. V lost 4 bases and J lost 5; bases outside the gene matches: 16. This CDR3 spans 18 amino acids.

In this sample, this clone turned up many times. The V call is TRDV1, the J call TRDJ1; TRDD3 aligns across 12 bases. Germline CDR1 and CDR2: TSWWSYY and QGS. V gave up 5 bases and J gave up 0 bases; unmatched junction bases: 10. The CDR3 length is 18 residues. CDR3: CALGTPGGYAFHTDKLIF. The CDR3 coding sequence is TGTGCTCTTGGGACCCCTGGGGGATACGCATTTCACACCGATAAACTCATCTTT.